The clone carrying this T cell receptor beta chain has only a few counts. Its specificity is unknown. Produced via immunoSEQ multiplex PCR; TCRdb's table is partial and in-frame only. The sample has under 400,000 clones; roughly 88% are singletons. The data belong to a study of cytomegalovirus exposure and HLA in healthy donors. Study results and caveats: Altogether, 150 or so TCR beta chains were recorded as cytomegalovirus-associated. That first-cohort TCR clusters tended to co-occur in the approximately 110 validation repertoires was found in a later analysis.

V lost 5 bases, J lost 6 bases, and 14 bases lay in between. The V gene's germline CDR1 is LNHDA and CDR2 SQIVND (reference sequence). The CDR3 has 14 residues. This receptor was taken from a woman aged 18-35 years in good health and CMV-seronegative. V usage is TRBV19 and J usage is TRBJ1-5; the D gene is possibly TRBD1 (5 bases). Sequenced material: PBMCs. This CDR3 reads CASSRTGVSQPQHF. The CDR3 DNA follows: TGTGCCAGTAGTCGAACGGGGGTAAGTCAGCCCCAGCATTTT.